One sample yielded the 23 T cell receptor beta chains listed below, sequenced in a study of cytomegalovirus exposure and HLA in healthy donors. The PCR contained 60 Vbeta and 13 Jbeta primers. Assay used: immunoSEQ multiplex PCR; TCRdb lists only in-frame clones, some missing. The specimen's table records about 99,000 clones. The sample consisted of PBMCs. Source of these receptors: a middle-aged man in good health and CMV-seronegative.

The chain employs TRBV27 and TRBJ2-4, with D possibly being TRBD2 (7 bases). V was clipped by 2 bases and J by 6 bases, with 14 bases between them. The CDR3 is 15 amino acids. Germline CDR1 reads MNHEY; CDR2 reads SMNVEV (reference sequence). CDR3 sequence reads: CASSLMGGGGNIQYF. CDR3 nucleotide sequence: TGTGCCAGCAGTTTAATGGGGGGAGGGGGAAACATTCAGTACTTC.

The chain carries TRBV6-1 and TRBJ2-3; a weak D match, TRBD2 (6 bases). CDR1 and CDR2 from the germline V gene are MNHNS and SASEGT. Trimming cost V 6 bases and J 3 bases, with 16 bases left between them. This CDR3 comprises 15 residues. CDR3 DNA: TGTGCCAGCAGAACCGGGTCAGGGAGGACAGATACGCAGTATTTT. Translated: CASRTGSGRTDTQYF.

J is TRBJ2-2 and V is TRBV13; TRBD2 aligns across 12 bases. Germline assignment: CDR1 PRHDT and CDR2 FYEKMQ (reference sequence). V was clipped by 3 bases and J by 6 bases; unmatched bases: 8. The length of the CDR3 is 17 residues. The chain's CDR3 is CASSFSGLAGKAGELFF. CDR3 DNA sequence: TGTGCCAGCAGCTTCTCCGGACTAGCGGGAAAGGCCGGGGAGCTGTTTTTT.

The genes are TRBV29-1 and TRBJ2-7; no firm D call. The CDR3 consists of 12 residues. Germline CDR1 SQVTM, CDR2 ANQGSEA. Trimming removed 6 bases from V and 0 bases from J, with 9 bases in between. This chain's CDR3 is CSVTSSSYEQYF. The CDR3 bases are TGCAGCGTAACATCTAGCTCCTACGAGCAGTACTTC.

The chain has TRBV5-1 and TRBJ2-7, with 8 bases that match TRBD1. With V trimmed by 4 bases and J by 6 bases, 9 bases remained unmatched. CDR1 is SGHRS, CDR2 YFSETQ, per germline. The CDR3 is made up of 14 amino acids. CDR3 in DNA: TGCGCCAGCAGCCGGGGACAGGTCGGGGGCGAGCAGTACTTC. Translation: CASSRGQVGGEQYF.

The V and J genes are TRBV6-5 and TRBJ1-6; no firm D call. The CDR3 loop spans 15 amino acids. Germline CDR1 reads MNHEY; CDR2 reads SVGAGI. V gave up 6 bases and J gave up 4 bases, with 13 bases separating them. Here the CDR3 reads CASRPDTGYNSPLHF. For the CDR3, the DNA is TGTGCCAGCAGACCCGACACGGGGTATAATTCACCCCTCCACTTT.

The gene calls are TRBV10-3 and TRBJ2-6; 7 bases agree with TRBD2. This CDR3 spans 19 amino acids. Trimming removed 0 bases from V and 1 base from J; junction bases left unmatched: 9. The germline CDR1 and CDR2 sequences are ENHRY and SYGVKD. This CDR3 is CAISESVLAQPSGANVLTF. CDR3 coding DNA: TGTGCCATCAGTGAGTCAGTACTAGCGCAACCGTCTGGGGCCAACGTCCTGACTTTC.

The CDR3 region has the DNA TGTGCCAGCTCATTGGACAGGGGGCTTGAGACCCAGTACTTC. It codes for CASSLDRGLETQYF. The rearrangement uses TRBV18 and TRBJ2-5; 11 bases are a match to TRBD1. Germline values: CDR1 KGHSH, CDR2 LQKENI. The J segment lost 5 bases and the V segment lost 5 bases, leaving 4 bases of the junction unmatched. This CDR3 is built from 14 residues.

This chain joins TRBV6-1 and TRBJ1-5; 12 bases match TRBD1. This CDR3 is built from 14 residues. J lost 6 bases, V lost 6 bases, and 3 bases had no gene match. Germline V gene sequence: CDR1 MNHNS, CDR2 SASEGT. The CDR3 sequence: CASREGQGAQPQHF. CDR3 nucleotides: TGTGCCAGCAGGGAGGGACAGGGGGCTCAGCCCCAGCATTTT.

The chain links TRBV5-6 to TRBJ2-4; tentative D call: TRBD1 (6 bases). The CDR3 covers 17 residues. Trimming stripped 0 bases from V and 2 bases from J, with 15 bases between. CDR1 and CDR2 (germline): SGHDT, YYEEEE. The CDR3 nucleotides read TGTGCCAGCAGCTTGGTGGGGTCACAGGGTCCCAAAAACATTCAGTACTTC. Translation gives CASSLVGSQGPKNIQYF.

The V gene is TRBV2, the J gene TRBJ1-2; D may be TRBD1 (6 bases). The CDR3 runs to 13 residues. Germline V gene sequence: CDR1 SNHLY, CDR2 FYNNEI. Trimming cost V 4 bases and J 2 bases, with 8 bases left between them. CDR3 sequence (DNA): TGTGCCAGCAGTGTCGGACAGAACTATGGCTACACCTTC. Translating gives CASSVGQNYGYTF.

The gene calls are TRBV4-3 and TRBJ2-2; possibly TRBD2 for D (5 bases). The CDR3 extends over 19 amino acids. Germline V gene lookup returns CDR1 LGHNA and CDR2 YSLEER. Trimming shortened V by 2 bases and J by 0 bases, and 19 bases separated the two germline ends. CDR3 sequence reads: CASSQRLPGIAANTGELFF. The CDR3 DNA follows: TGCGCCAGCAGCCAACGGCTCCCGGGGATAGCTGCGAACACCGGGGAGCTGTTTTTT.

CDR3 amino acids: CASSISLGQGLNEQFF. Here the CDR3 DNA reads TGTGCCAGTAGTATTTCCCTTGGACAGGGGCTCAATGAGCAGTTCTTC. V and J are TRBV19 and TRBJ2-1, with TRBD1 matching over 9 bases. CDR3 length equals 16 residues. The ends lost 3 bases at V and 6 bases at J; junction bases unmatched: 9. Germline V lookup: CDR1 LNHDA, CDR2 SQIVND (reference sequence).

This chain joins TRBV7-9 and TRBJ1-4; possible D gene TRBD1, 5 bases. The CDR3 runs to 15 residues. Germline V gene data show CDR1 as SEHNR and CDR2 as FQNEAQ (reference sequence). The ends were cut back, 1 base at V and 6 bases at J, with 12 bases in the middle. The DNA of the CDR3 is TGTGCCAGCAGCTTAGAAACCTCGGGGGATGAAAAACTGTTTTTT. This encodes CASSLETSGDEKLFF.

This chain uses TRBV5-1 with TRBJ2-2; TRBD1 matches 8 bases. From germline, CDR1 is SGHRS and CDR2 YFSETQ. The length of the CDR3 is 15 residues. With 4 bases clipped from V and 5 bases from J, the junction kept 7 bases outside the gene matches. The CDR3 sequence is CASSTGQGLTGELFF. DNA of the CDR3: TGCGCCAGCAGCACCGGACAGGGACTTACCGGGGAGCTGTTTTTT.

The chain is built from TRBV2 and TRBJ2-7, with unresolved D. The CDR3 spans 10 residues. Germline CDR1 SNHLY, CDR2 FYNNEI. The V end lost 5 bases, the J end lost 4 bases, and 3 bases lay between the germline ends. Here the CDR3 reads CASSLYEQYF. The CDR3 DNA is TGTGCCAGCAGTCTTTACGAGCAGTACTTC. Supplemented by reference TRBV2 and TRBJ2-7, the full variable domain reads EPEVTQTPSHQVTQMGQEVILRCVPISNHLYFYWYRQILGQKVEFLVSFYNNEISEKSEIFDDQFSVERPDGSNFTLKIRSTKLEDSAMYFCASSLYEQYFGPGTRLTVT.

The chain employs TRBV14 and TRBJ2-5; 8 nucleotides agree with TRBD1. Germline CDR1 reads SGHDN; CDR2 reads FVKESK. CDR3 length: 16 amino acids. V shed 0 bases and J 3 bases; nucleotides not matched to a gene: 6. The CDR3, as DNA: TGTGCCAGCAGCCAAGAAGTCAGGGGGCTTGAAGAGACCCAGTACTTC. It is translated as CASSQEVRGLEETQYF.

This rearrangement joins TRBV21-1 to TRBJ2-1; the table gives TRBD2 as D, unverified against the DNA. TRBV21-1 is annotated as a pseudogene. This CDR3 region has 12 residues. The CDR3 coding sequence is TGTGCCAGCAGCCCTCCGAGCGACTCGGGGTTCTTC. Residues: CASSPPSDSGFF.

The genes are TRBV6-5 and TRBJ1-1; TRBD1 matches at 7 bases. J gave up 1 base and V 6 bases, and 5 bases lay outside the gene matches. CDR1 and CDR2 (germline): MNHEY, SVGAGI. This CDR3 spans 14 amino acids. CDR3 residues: CASSQRQGNTEAFF. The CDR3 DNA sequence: TGTGCCAGCAGCCAGAGACAGGGGAACACTGAAGCTTTCTTT.

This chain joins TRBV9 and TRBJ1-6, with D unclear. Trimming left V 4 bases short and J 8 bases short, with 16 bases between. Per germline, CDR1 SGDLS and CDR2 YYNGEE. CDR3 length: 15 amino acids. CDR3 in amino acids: CASSPRMSGDSPLHF. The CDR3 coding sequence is TGTGCCAGCAGCCCCCGCATGTCCGGGGATTCACCCCTCCACTTT.

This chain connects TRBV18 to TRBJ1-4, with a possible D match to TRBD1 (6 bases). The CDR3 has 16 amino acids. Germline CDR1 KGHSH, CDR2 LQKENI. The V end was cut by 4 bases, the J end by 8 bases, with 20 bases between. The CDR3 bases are TGTGCCAGCTCACTAAGACAGGCGCCGAGGGAGGAAAAACTGTTTTTT. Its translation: CASSLRQAPREEKLFF.

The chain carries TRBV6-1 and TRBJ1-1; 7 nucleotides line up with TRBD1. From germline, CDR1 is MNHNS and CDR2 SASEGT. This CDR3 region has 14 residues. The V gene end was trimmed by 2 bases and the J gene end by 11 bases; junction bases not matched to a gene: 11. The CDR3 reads CASSEIGMTGRAFF. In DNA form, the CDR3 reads TGTGCCAGCAGTGAAATTGGGATGACAGGGCGGGCTTTCTTT.

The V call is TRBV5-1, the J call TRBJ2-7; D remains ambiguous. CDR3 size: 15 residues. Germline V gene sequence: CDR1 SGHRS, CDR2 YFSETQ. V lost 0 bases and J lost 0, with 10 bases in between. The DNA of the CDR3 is TGCGCCAGCAGCTTGGGGATTGAGGTCTCCTACGAGCAGTACTTC. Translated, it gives CASSLGIEVSYEQYF.